The 11 T cell receptor beta chains presented below share a single source sample, sequenced in a study of blood T cells in healthy people across ages. Sample-barcoded 5' priming and a J-beta primer mix drove a second PCR of 7 to 11 cycles. TCRdb ran MiXCR on the 5' RACE reads and lists one entry per CDR3 protein. The sample includes 550,000 to 650,000 distinct CDR3 sequences, around a quarter of them seen just once. The same sample was also studied in work on T cells of mothers and their children.

Input material: blood. These receptors were collected from a boy aged 2 to 10 in good health.

The gene calls are TRBV13 and TRBJ2-5; 11 nucleotides agree with TRBD2. Germline assignment: CDR1 PRHDT and CDR2 FYEKMQ (reference sequence). CDR3 size: 17 residues. V lost 5 bases, J lost 3 bases, and 11 bases stayed unmatched. For the CDR3, the DNA is TGTGCCAGCAGCCGCCCTCGGGGACTAGCGGCAAAAGAGACCCAGTACTTC. The encoded protein is CASSRPRGLAAKETQYF.

This clonotype was observed a handful of times. The V and J genes are TRBV12-3 or TRBV12-4 and TRBJ2-7, with TRBD2 matching over 7 bases. This CDR3 is built from 14 residues. V shed 6 bases, J shed 4 bases, and the junction held 9 bases outside the gene matches. The CDR3 is CASSPPGRAYEQYF. CDR3 coding DNA: TGTGCCAGCAGCCCCCCTGGGAGGGCTTACGAGCAGTACTTC.

This chain joins TRBV3-1 and TRBJ1-4; no clear D gene. The CDR3 is 15 residues long. CDR1 is LGHDT and CDR2 is YNNKEL in the germline V gene (reference sequence). V was clipped by 2 bases and J by 8 bases, with 15 bases between them. The CDR3 DNA follows: TGTGCCAGCAGCCAAAGAGGATACTTCCTAGAAAAACTGTTTTTT. Amino acid sequence: CASSQRGYFLEKLFF.

CDR3 bases: TGTGCCAGCAAGAGAGCCGGGGAGCTGTTTTTT. This gives the protein CASKRAGELFF. The rearrangement uses TRBV7-9 and TRBJ2-2; D unresolved. Deletions cut 7 bases from V and 6 bases from J, with 6 bases between. Germline CDR1 reads SEHNR; CDR2 reads FQNEAQ (reference sequence). The CDR3 consists of 11 residues.

The rearrangement joins TRBV7-9 to TRBJ1-1; D is perhaps TRBD1 (5 bases). The V gene lost 5 bases and the J gene lost 7 bases, with 14 bases spanning the gap. The germline V gene has CDR1 SEHNR and CDR2 FQNEAQ (reference sequence). CDR3 length: 13 amino acids. The CDR3 DNA reads TGTGCCAGCAGCCCGGGGGGGGTTATTGAAGCTTTCTTT. This codes for CASSPGGVIEAFF. Full variable domain (missing parts from reference TRBV7-9 and TRBJ1-1): DTGVSQNPRHKITKRGQNVTFRCDPISEHNRLYWYRQTLGQGPEFLTYFQNEAQLEKSRLLSDRFSAERPKGSFSTLEIQRTEQGDSAMYLCASSPGGVIEAFFGQGTRLTVV.

The chain uses TRBV6-5 and TRBJ2-1, with D perhaps TRBD2 (6 bases). CDR3 length: 17 amino acids. Germline V CDR1 and CDR2: MNHEY, SVGAGI. Trimming pared 0 bases from V and 7 bases from J, leaving 19 bases between. CDR3 coding DNA: TGTGCCAGCAGTTACTCGATGCCCGGGAGACCCGGGAATGAGCAGTTCTTC. This encodes CASSYSMPGRPGNEQFF.

This chain uses TRBV5-1 with TRBJ2-5; D gene uncertain. Per the germline V gene, CDR1 is SGHRS and CDR2 is YFSETQ. Between the trimmed V and J ends, which lost 1 base and 5 bases, there was a span of 9 bases. The CDR3 extends over 13 amino acids. The CDR3 nucleotides are TGCGCCAGCAGCTTGCCCCCTTATGAGACCCAGTACTTC. Encoded protein: CASSLPPYETQYF.

This clonotype was counted a few times. The rearrangement joins TRBV14 to TRBJ2-7; 11 bases map to TRBD1. After removal of 0 bases from V and 3 bases from J, the junction contained 4 bases not matched to a gene. Germline CDR1 is SGHDN and CDR2 is FVKESK. CDR3 size: 16 residues. CDR3 DNA: TGTGCCAGCAGCCAAGATCCGGGACAGGGGGGCTACGAGCAGTACTTC. Its protein product is CASSQDPGQGGYEQYF.

The chain recombines TRBV30 with TRBJ2-1, with D maybe TRBD2 (5 bases). The CDR3 is 13 amino acids. Germline V CDR1 and CDR2: GTSNPN, SVGIG (reference sequence). V was trimmed by 2 bases and J by 8 bases, leaving 13 bases between them. The DNA of the CDR3 is TGTGCCTGGAGTCGGGAAGGGTGGGATGAGCAGTTCTTC. Residues: CAWSREGWDEQFF.

This clonotype turned up a few times. The V and J genes are TRBV6-5 and TRBJ2-5, with D possibly matching TRBD2 (5 bases). The DNA end lines up better with TRBJ2-1; the J call may be wrong. Looked up from germline, CDR1 is MNHEY and CDR2 is SVGAGI. This CDR3 has 17 residues. The CDR3, as DNA: TGTGCCAGCAGTTACGCCGCCGGAACTAGTGTTTACAATGAGCAGTTCTTC. The encoded protein is CASSYAAGTSVYNEQFF.

CDR3 protein: CATSRDTAYEQYF. In nucleotides, the CDR3 is TGTGCCACCAGCAGAGATACGGCCTACGAGCAGTACTTC. The rearrangement links TRBV15 to TRBJ2-5; D not certain. The DNA matches TRBJ2-7 better at its end, which makes the J call doubtful. The CDR3 length is 13 residues. CDR1 is LNHNV, CDR2 YYDKDF, per germline (reference sequence).